A selection of T cell receptor beta chains follows, all from one sample in a study of cytomegalovirus exposure and HLA in healthy donors. TCRdb's table, derived via immunoSEQ multiplex PCR, lists solely in-frame clones and lacks some. The data show about 130,000 clones, around 70% seen once. Sequencing was carried out using PBMCs. Receptors originate from a male donor in good health and CMV-seronegative. The CDR3 runs from the conserved cysteine through the conserved F or W. Each record gives: CDR3 length, J gene, D gene, V gene, clone size, CDR3 protein, CDR3 DNA. The D gene is left open where the match is weak. The size of a clone is reported for some rows only, either as once, few or many, or as a class for expanded clones.

len: 14; j_gene: TRBJ2-7; d_gene: -; v_gene: TRBV2; abundance: -; CDR3aa: CASSERGGSYEQYF; CDR3nt: TGTGCCAGCAGTGAAAGGGGGGGATCGTACGAGCAGTACTTC
len: 13; j_gene: TRBJ1-2; d_gene: -; v_gene: TRBV30; abundance: -; CDR3aa: CAWGGAVEGGYTF; CDR3nt: TGTGCCTGGGGGGGGGCTGTGGAAGGTGGCTACACCTTC
len: 13; j_gene: TRBJ1-5; d_gene: -; v_gene: TRBV18; abundance: -; CDR3aa: CASSPQGMEPQHF; CDR3nt: TGTGCCAGCTCACCACAGGGGATGGAGCCCCAGCATTTT
len: 15; j_gene: TRBJ2-3; d_gene: -; v_gene: TRBV7-2; abundance: few; CDR3aa: CASSLTLGATDTQYF; CDR3nt: TGTGCCAGCAGCTTAACCTTAGGGGCTACAGATACGCAGTATTTT
len: 14; j_gene: TRBJ2-7; d_gene: -; v_gene: TRBV29-1; abundance: -; CDR3aa: CSVDSSPVSYEQYF; CDR3nt: TGCAGCGTAGACTCGTCTCCCGTCTCCTACGAGCAGTACTTC
len: 14; j_gene: TRBJ1-5; d_gene: TRBD1; v_gene: TRBV7-2; abundance: -; CDR3aa: CASSRDRGSQPQHF; CDR3nt: TGTGCCAGCAGCCGGGACAGGGGTTCTCAGCCCCAGCATTTT
len: 14; j_gene: TRBJ1-1; d_gene: -; v_gene: TRBV10-3; abundance: -; CDR3aa: CAIGGTGMNTEAFF; CDR3nt: TGTGCCATCGGAGGAACAGGGATGAACACTGAAGCTTTCTTT
len: 15; j_gene: TRBJ1-5; d_gene: TRBD1; v_gene: TRBV19; abundance: -; CDR3aa: CASSIWTGGGQPQHF; CDR3nt: TGTGCCAGTAGTATCTGGACAGGGGGTGGTCAGCCCCAGCATTTT
len: 15; j_gene: TRBJ2-3; d_gene: TRBD2; v_gene: TRBV5-5; abundance: -; CDR3aa: CASIRTSARTDTQYF; CDR3nt: TGTGCCAGCATCAGGACTAGCGCCCGCACAGATACGCAGTATTTT
len: 18; j_gene: TRBJ1-6; d_gene: TRBD1; v_gene: TRBV5-6; abundance: -; CDR3aa: CASSLAPDRARYNSPLHF; CDR3nt: TGTGCCAGCAGCTTGGCCCCAGACAGGGCCCGATATAATTCACCCCTCCACTTT
len: 16; j_gene: TRBJ2-4; d_gene: -; v_gene: TRBV5-5; abundance: once; CDR3aa: CASSLGQVLAKNIQYF; CDR3nt: TGTGCCAGCAGCTTGGGACAGGTACTAGCCAAAAACATTCAGTACTTC
len: 17; j_gene: TRBJ2-3; d_gene: TRBD2; v_gene: TRBV7-6; abundance: -; CDR3aa: CASSAGLAGRDADTQYF; CDR3nt: TGTGCCAGCAGCGCCGGACTAGCGGGGAGAGACGCAGATACGCAGTATTTT
len: 13; j_gene: TRBJ1-1; d_gene: -; v_gene: TRBV11-3; abundance: few; CDR3aa: CASSLTANTEAFF; CDR3nt: TGTGCCAGCAGCCTCACAGCGAACACTGAAGCTTTCTTT